Listed below are T cell receptor beta chains from one sample, sequenced in a study of PD-1 blockade in classical Hodgkin lymphoma. Data came from immunoSEQ multiplex PCR; TCRdb stores just in-frame clones and leaves some out. The sample records fewer than 20,000 clones, 75% to 90% being singletons. The sample consisted of peripheral blood mononuclear cells (PBMCs), taken at baseline. The receptor source for this set is a human donor with classical Hodgkin lymphoma. Both conserved end residues are part of each CDR3. Each record gives: D gene, CDR3 length, V gene, CDR3 protein. A D gene is named only where the DNA matches it firmly.

d_gene: .; len: 15; v_gene: TRBV6-5; CDR3aa: CASSYWAGENTEAFF
d_gene: .; len: 11; v_gene: TRBV28; CDR3aa: CASGLSYEQYF
d_gene: TRBD1; len: 18; v_gene: TRBV7-9; CDR3aa: CASSLLRPGQFLNTEAFF
d_gene: .; len: 15; v_gene: TRBV18; CDR3aa: CASSPRTTGGNEAFF
d_gene: TRBD1; len: 14; v_gene: TRBV19; CDR3aa: CASSFGRGVTEAFF
d_gene: .; len: 12; v_gene: TRBV11-3; CDR3aa: CASSRDTDTQYF
d_gene: .; len: 15; v_gene: TRBV28; CDR3aa: CASSRQPGMNEKLFF
d_gene: TRBD2; len: 14; v_gene: TRBV19; CDR3aa: CASQETSGPYEQYF
d_gene: TRBD2; len: 16; v_gene: TRBV28; CDR3aa: CASRPRGGVPPYEQYF
d_gene: .; len: 15; v_gene: TRBV2; CDR3aa: CASSEALRGAKGYTF
d_gene: .; len: 13; v_gene: TRBV6-1; CDR3aa: CASSEVILREQYF
d_gene: TRBD2; len: 15; v_gene: TRBV11-2; CDR3aa: CASRPTSGTDNEQFF
d_gene: .; len: 13; v_gene: TRBV19; CDR3aa: CASSGWIQETQYF
d_gene: .; len: 11; v_gene: TRBV5-1; CDR3aa: CASSLDETQYF
d_gene: .; len: 15; v_gene: TRBV19; CDR3aa: CASSMEWGLNSPLHF
d_gene: .; len: 16; v_gene: TRBV5-1; CDR3aa: CASSLDSGLRGGEQFF
d_gene: TRBD1; len: 15; v_gene: TRBV6-5; CDR3aa: CASSYSAGGLYGYTF
d_gene: TRBD1; len: 14; v_gene: TRBV5-1; CDR3aa: CASSLAGTGEGYTF
d_gene: TRBD2; len: 16; v_gene: TRBV7-6; CDR3aa: CASSKSGGASYNEQFF
d_gene: .; len: 15; v_gene: TRBV6-1; CDR3aa: CASSEARGGVEKLFF